Listed below are T cell receptor beta chains from one sample, sequenced in a study of blood T cells in healthy people across ages. TCRdb redid the calling of the 5' RACE reads with MiXCR, one entry per CDR3 protein. The data show 1,500,000 or so distinct CDR3 sequences, approximately 63% seen once. The specimen was blood. The receptors originated from a man aged 18 to 35 in good health. CDR3s include the opening cysteine and the closing phenylalanine or tryptophan. The D gene is left open where the match is weak. Only part of the rows carry a size: once, few, many, or a class if the clone is expanded.

j_call: TRBJ2-1
clone_size: few
d_call: .
v_call: TRBV29-1
cdr3_nt: TGCAGCGCAGGGCCCTCCTACAATGAGCAGTTCTTC
cdr3_aa: CSAGPSYNEQFF

j_call: TRBJ1-2
clone_size: .
d_call: .
v_call: TRBV3-1
cdr3_nt: TGTGCCAGCAGCCTTCAACCTACGGGCAGCTATGGCTACACCTTC
cdr3_aa: CASSLQPTGSYGYTF

j_call: TRBJ2-5
clone_size: .
d_call: TRBD2
v_call: TRBV12-3/TRBV12-4
cdr3_nt: TGTGCCAGCAGTCCTAGCGGCAACCCCTACAATGAGCAGTACTTC
cdr3_aa: CASSPSGNPYNEQYF

j_call: TRBJ1-2
clone_size: .
d_call: .
v_call: TRBV6-5
cdr3_nt: TGTGCCAGCAATCAGGGTACGGGCTATGGCTACACCTTC
cdr3_aa: CASNQGTGYGYTF

j_call: TRBJ2-3
clone_size: once
d_call: .
v_call: TRBV2
cdr3_nt: TGTGCCAGCAGTGGATGGCGCAGTGTTACGCAGTATTTT
cdr3_aa: CASSGWRSVTQYF

j_call: TRBJ2-5
clone_size: .
d_call: .
v_call: TRBV7-6
cdr3_nt: TGTGCCAGCAGCTTAGCGACAGATCAAGAGACCCAGTACTTC
cdr3_aa: CASSLATDQETQYF

j_call: TRBJ1-2
clone_size: few
d_call: TRBD1
v_call: TRBV10-3
cdr3_nt: TGTGCCATCAGTGAGTCAAGACAGGGCCTACTCTATGGCTACACCTTC
cdr3_aa: CAISESRQGLLYGYTF

j_call: TRBJ2-5
clone_size: few
d_call: .
v_call: TRBV25-1
cdr3_nt: TGTGCCAGCAGTCTCGGGACCCGCTTCCAAGAGACCCAGTACTTC
cdr3_aa: CASSLGTRFQETQYF

j_call: TRBJ2-1
clone_size: few
d_call: TRBD2
v_call: TRBV27
cdr3_nt: TGTGCCAGCAGCCATGGGACTAGCGGTATATTCAACAATGAGCAGTTCTTC
cdr3_aa: CASSHGTSGIFNNEQFF

j_call: TRBJ2-6
clone_size: .
d_call: .
v_call: TRBV6-5
cdr3_nt: TGTGCCAGCAGTTACTCGTCCTCTGAGGCCAACGTCCTGACTTTC
cdr3_aa: CASSYSSSEANVLTF

j_call: TRBJ1-1
clone_size: few
d_call: .
v_call: TRBV29-1
cdr3_nt: TGCAGCGTTGAGGGACAAAAGAACACTGAAGCTTTCTTT
cdr3_aa: CSVEGQKNTEAFF

j_call: TRBJ2-5
clone_size: .
d_call: .
v_call: TRBV4-3
cdr3_nt: TGCGCCAGCAGCCAAGAGAAGTGGCAAGAGACCCAGTACTTC
cdr3_aa: CASSQEKWQETQYF